The 9 T cell receptor beta chains reported below all come from one sample, sequenced in a study of glioma-infiltrating T cells. Amplification of TCR alpha and beta CDR3 regions from RNA used iRepertoire nested multiplex PCR. TCRdb used MiXCR to reprocess the multiplex PCR reads, holding one entry per CDR3 protein. Of approximately 100,000 distinct CDR3 sequences detected, 20% to 25% appear once; the ten largest clones hold about a third. Sequenced: glioma tissue, nonneoplastic brain tissue, or PBMCs (not recorded which). The receptors were sampled from a human donor with low-grade glioma or glioblastoma, undergoing nonglioma brain surgery, or in good health (not recorded which).

This sequence joins TRBV7-9 and TRBJ2-1, with D tentatively TRBD2 (5 bases). CDR1 is SEHNR and CDR2 is FQNEAQ in the germline V gene (reference sequence). The V end was cut by 5 bases, the J end by 10 bases, with 21 bases between. The CDR3 is 15 residues long. The CDR3 loop is CASSRAETLLWEQFF. CDR3 DNA: TGTGCCAGCAGCCGAGCGGAAACCCTTTTATGGGAGCAGTTCTTC.

This clonotype was detected many times. V gene TRBV4-2 combines with J gene TRBJ2-6; the match to TRBD1 covers 7 bases. Germline loops: CDR1 LGHNA, CDR2 YNFKEQ. Trimming at V came to 0 bases and at J to 0 bases, leaving 2 bases not matched to a gene. This CDR3 contains 17 residues. CDR3 residues: CASSQDRDSSGANVLTF. Written as DNA, the CDR3 is TGTGCCAGCAGCCAAGATCGGGACAGCTCTGGGGCCAACGTCCTGACTTTC.

The CDR3 loop reads CASSFPADTQYF. The CDR3 DNA reads as TGCGCCAGCAGCTTTCCTGCAGATACGCAGTATTTT. The chain joins TRBV5-1 to TRBJ2-3; D gene ambiguous. The CDR3 is made up of 12 amino acids. Looked up from germline, CDR1 is SGHRS and CDR2 is YFSETQ. Trimming removed 2 bases from V and 4 bases from J, with 5 bases in between.

This clonotype was observed many times. At one end the junction does not follow the germline gene, possibly because of a read error. The chain couples TRBV10-2 to TRBJ2-1, with 7 nucleotides matching TRBD2. This CDR3 spans 15 amino acids. Germline V lookup: CDR1 WSHSY, CDR2 SAAADI. The chain's CDR3 is CASSEASGSYNEQFF. The CDR3 DNA sequence: TGTGCCAGCAGTGAAGCTAGCGGCTCCTACAATGAGCAGTTCTTC.

With regard to this clonotype: This could be a read error, since a much larger clone is one nucleotide away. The chain carries TRBV4-1 and TRBJ1-5; 7 nucleotides agree with TRBD1. The CDR3 consists of 14 residues. The germline V gene has CDR1 MGHRA and CDR2 YSYEKL. This CDR3 reads CASSATGERQPKHF. CDR3 sequence (DNA): TGCGCCAGCAGCGCAACAGGGGAGAGGCAGCCCAAGCATTTT.

Concerning this clonotype: A much larger clone differs by one base, so this may be a read error. The chain carries TRBV4-2 and TRBJ2-3; 12 bases are shared with TRBD1. The CDR3 sequence is 16 residues long. Germline V gene data show CDR1 as LGHNA and CDR2 as YNFKEQ. The CDR3 is CASCQEGQGATDTQYF. The CDR3 region has the DNA TGTGCCAGCTGCCAAGAGGGACAGGGGGCAACAGATACGCAGTATTTT.

In regard to this clonotype: Since a much larger clone is just one base distant, this may be a read error. The rearrangement joins TRBV10-3 to TRBJ2-1, with 10 bases aligning to TRBD2. V shed 7 bases, J shed 5 bases, and the junction held 14 bases outside the gene matches. The CDR3 loop spans 17 amino acids. Germline CDR1 and CDR2: ENHRY and SYGVKD. CDR3 sequence: CAIMKGAGGLPHNEQFF. CDR3 sequence (DNA): TGTGCCATCATGAAGGGAGCGGGGGGGCTCCCCCACAATGAGCAGTTCTTC.

This clonotype came up a few times. This chain uses TRBV30 with TRBJ2-1; 10 nucleotides line up with TRBD2. Trimming at V came to 3 bases and at J to 5 bases, leaving 7 bases not matched to a gene. CDR1 is GTSNPN, CDR2 SVGIG, per germline (reference sequence). There are 15 residues in the CDR3. The CDR3 nucleotides are TGTGCCTGGAGCTTGGGACTAGCGAGGAACAATGAGCAGTTCTTC. Translated, it gives CAWSLGLARNNEQFF. The full variable domain, with the rest looked up from reference TRBV30 and TRBJ2-1, is SQTIHQWPATLVQPVGSPLSLECTVEGTSNPNLYWYRQAAGRGLQLLFYSVGIGQISSEVPQNLSASRPQDRQFILSSKKLLLSDSGFYLCAWSLGLARNNEQFFGPGTRLTVL.

The sample holds many counts of this clonotype. The chain links TRBV6-5 to TRBJ2-7; D uncertain. Per germline, CDR1 MNHEY and CDR2 SVGAGI. V was trimmed by 2 bases and J by 3 bases, leaving 14 bases between them. The CDR3 runs 15 residues. The CDR3 loop reads CASSYSGGWGYEQYF. The CDR3 region has the DNA TGTGCCAGCAGTTACAGTGGCGGCTGGGGCTACGAGCAGTACTTC.